This is a list of T cell receptor beta chains from one sample in a study of shared clonotypes between healthy human individuals. Sequencing used immunoSEQ multiplex PCR; TCRdb keeps in-frame clones, though not all of them. The sample has 110,000 or so clones; approximately 70% are singletons. Sequenced: memory CD8+ T cells sorted from blood. The receptors derive from a woman in her thirties in good health. Each CDR3 is given with its conserved first and last residue. Fields, in order: CDR3 protein, CDR3 DNA, J gene, D gene, V gene. The D gene is left open where the match is weak.

CASSYGLAGYNEQFF	TGTGCCAGCAGTTACGGACTTGCGGGATACAATGAGCAGTTCTTC	TRBJ2-1	NA	TRBV28
CASSRRDRGYDEQFF	TGTGCCAGCAGCCGTCGGGACAGGGGTTATGATGAGCAGTTCTTC	TRBJ2-1	TRBD1	TRBV11-2
CASTATSGGGTEAFF	TGTGCCAGTACCGCAACGTCTGGGGGTGGGACTGAAGCTTTCTTT	TRBJ1-1	NA	TRBV19
CASSPTRGEGETQYF	TGTGCCAGCAGTCCCACGCGGGGGGAAGGAGAGACCCAGTACTTC	TRBJ2-5	TRBD2	TRBV27
CASGTSGYNEQFF	TGTGCCTCCGGGACTAGCGGTTACAATGAGCAGTTCTTC	TRBJ2-1	TRBD2	TRBV6-6
CASSLAGSYEQYF	TGCGCCAGCAGCTTAGCGGGAAGCTACGAGCAGTACTTC	TRBJ2-7	TRBD2	TRBV5-1
CASSDSTSGSGELFF	TGTGCCAGCAGTGACTCGACTTCAGGGTCCGGGGAGCTGTTTTTT	TRBJ2-2	NA	TRBV6-4
CASSPNPTRGHPYNEQFF	TGTGCCAGCAGCCCAAACCCAACGAGGGGGCACCCCTACAATGAGCAGTTCTTC	TRBJ2-1	TRBD1	TRBV7-8
CASSPHTTRLAGPYEQYF	TGTGCCAGCTCACCACACACCACACGGCTAGCGGGGCCCTACGAGCAGTACTTC	TRBJ2-7	TRBD2	TRBV18
CASSLAIVNEQFF	TGTGCCAGCAGCTTAGCGATAGTAAATGAGCAGTTCTTC	TRBJ2-1	NA	TRBV7-7
CASSSQGSGELFF	TGTGCCAGCAGCTCGCAGGGGTCCGGGGAGCTGTTTTTT	TRBJ2-2	NA	TRBV7-6